Listed below are T cell receptor beta chains from one sample, sequenced in a study of blood T cell repertoires in COVID-19. Produced via immunoSEQ multiplex PCR; TCRdb's table is partial and in-frame only. The sample lists 110,000 to 150,000 clones, 65% to 90% occurring once. The specimen sequenced was peripheral blood. The origin of the receptors is a man aged 45-65 years with acute or convalescent COVID-19. Each CDR3 is given without its conserved first and last residue. Clone size is given for some rows only: seen once, a few or many times, or a class if the clone is expanded.

j_call: TRBJ1-3
clone_size: .
v_call: TRBV11-2
cdr3_aa: ASSGGLLSSGNTIY

j_call: TRBJ2-5
clone_size: .
v_call: TRBV29-1
cdr3_aa: SVGQGETQY

j_call: TRBJ2-3
clone_size: .
v_call: TRBV19
cdr3_aa: ASSWRAGDTQY

j_call: TRBJ1-2
clone_size: .
v_call: TRBV11-3
cdr3_aa: ASSLHLTRIYGYT

j_call: TRBJ1-2
clone_size: .
v_call: TRBV2
cdr3_aa: ASSPGTGRYGYT

j_call: TRBJ1-2
clone_size: .
v_call: TRBV6-5
cdr3_aa: ASSSDTSYGYT

j_call: TRBJ2-1
clone_size: few
v_call: TRBV11-3
cdr3_aa: ASSLESFNEQF

j_call: TRBJ1-2
clone_size: once
v_call: TRBV27
cdr3_aa: ASSPGVDGYT

j_call: TRBJ1-2
clone_size: .
v_call: TRBV30
cdr3_aa: ACIGNSLQPNYGYT

j_call: TRBJ2-2
clone_size: .
v_call: TRBV10-3
cdr3_aa: AISALGHTGELF

j_call: TRBJ1-2
clone_size: .
v_call: TRBV10-1
cdr3_aa: ASPNRVDYGYT

j_call: TRBJ2-1
clone_size: .
v_call: TRBV10-1
cdr3_aa: ASSEKRQGGDEQF

j_call: TRBJ2-1
clone_size: .
v_call: TRBV7-8
cdr3_aa: ASSPRTGNNEQF

j_call: TRBJ2-1
clone_size: .
v_call: TRBV7-3
cdr3_aa: ASSLIGTSGYEQF

j_call: TRBJ2-5
clone_size: .
v_call: TRBV3-1/TRBV3-2
cdr3_aa: ASSQDSPERGVGYQETQY

j_call: TRBJ2-7
clone_size: .
v_call: TRBV28
cdr3_aa: ASRTAGTGAYEQY

j_call: TRBJ2-7
clone_size: .
v_call: TRBV6-5
cdr3_aa: ASSPGLAQTYEQY

j_call: TRBJ1-1
clone_size: .
v_call: TRBV7-9
cdr3_aa: ASIEPTGEAF

j_call: TRBJ2-4
clone_size: few
v_call: TRBV28
cdr3_aa: ASSEGGSGKNIQY

j_call: TRBJ2-7
clone_size: few
v_call: TRBV5-5
cdr3_aa: ASSFGTGGDEQY

j_call: TRBJ2-2
clone_size: .
v_call: TRBV27
cdr3_aa: ASSFGGRAVDTGELF

j_call: TRBJ2-3
clone_size: .
v_call: TRBV7-3
cdr3_aa: ASSIGQGVADTQY

j_call: TRBJ1-1
clone_size: .
v_call: TRBV3-1/TRBV3-2
cdr3_aa: ASSQELQGNTEAF

j_call: TRBJ1-2
clone_size: .
v_call: TRBV30
cdr3_aa: AWSNLDREYGYT

j_call: TRBJ1-6
clone_size: .
v_call: TRBV3-1/TRBV3-2
cdr3_aa: ASSHGHLSSYNSPLH

j_call: TRBJ1-1
clone_size: .
v_call: TRBV2
cdr3_aa: ASIWRETEAF

j_call: TRBJ1-2
clone_size: .
v_call: TRBV19
cdr3_aa: ASSAGDSNNYGYT

j_call: TRBJ1-4
clone_size: .
v_call: TRBV2
cdr3_aa: ASTIQFNEKLF

j_call: TRBJ1-2
clone_size: .
v_call: TRBV12-3/TRBV12-4
cdr3_aa: ASSSVRERGYT

j_call: TRBJ1-6
clone_size: .
v_call: TRBV6-6
cdr3_aa: ASSRDRGGRSSYNSPLH

j_call: TRBJ2-7
clone_size: .
v_call: TRBV10-1
cdr3_aa: ASSESMSSGEQY

j_call: TRBJ2-5
clone_size: .
v_call: TRBV5-5
cdr3_aa: ASSLAGGRETQY

j_call: TRBJ1-4
clone_size: .
v_call: TRBV11-2
cdr3_aa: ASSSRTGGAGSEKLF

j_call: TRBJ1-6
clone_size: .
v_call: TRBV7-3
cdr3_aa: ASSLMGPGGSPLH

j_call: TRBJ1-1
clone_size: .
v_call: TRBV7-9
cdr3_aa: ASSSGGGGDTEAF

j_call: TRBJ2-1
clone_size: .
v_call: TRBV3-1/TRBV3-2
cdr3_aa: ASSRRSSNEQF

j_call: TRBJ2-2
clone_size: .
v_call: TRBV27
cdr3_aa: ASSLLGNTGELF

j_call: TRBJ2-2
clone_size: .
v_call: TRBV7-6
cdr3_aa: ASSLRGQVNTGELF

j_call: TRBJ1-2
clone_size: once
v_call: TRBV10-3
cdr3_aa: AISVGSYGYT

j_call: TRBJ2-3
clone_size: .
v_call: TRBV28
cdr3_aa: ASSPYTDTQY

j_call: TRBJ1-5
clone_size: once
v_call: TRBV7-6
cdr3_aa: ASSGMSNQPQH

j_call: TRBJ1-1
clone_size: .
v_call: TRBV9
cdr3_aa: ASSLTLENTEAF

j_call: TRBJ2-2
clone_size: .
v_call: TRBV30
cdr3_aa: AWSIEGSGTGELF

j_call: TRBJ1-4
clone_size: .
v_call: TRBV7-2
cdr3_aa: ASSYRGGNEKLF

j_call: TRBJ1-3
clone_size: .
v_call: TRBV2
cdr3_aa: ASSDGGGHSGNTIY

j_call: TRBJ1-5
clone_size: .
v_call: TRBV9
cdr3_aa: ASSVDAGSNQPQH

j_call: TRBJ2-1
clone_size: once
v_call: TRBV7-9
cdr3_aa: ASSFSAGFNEQF

j_call: TRBJ1-1
clone_size: .
v_call: TRBV20-1
cdr3_aa: SASKGQTEAF

j_call: TRBJ2-2
clone_size: .
v_call: TRBV7-3
cdr3_aa: ASSPRPDTGELF

j_call: TRBJ1-6
clone_size: once
v_call: TRBV5-6
cdr3_aa: ASSQLHQGATPLH

j_call: TRBJ2-7
clone_size: .
v_call: TRBV24-1
cdr3_aa: ATSDEGQGVHEQY

j_call: TRBJ2-2
clone_size: .
v_call: TRBV6-1
cdr3_aa: ASSEDRGDGGELF

j_call: TRBJ1-5
clone_size: .
v_call: TRBV7-9
cdr3_aa: ASSSTGVGLQPQH

j_call: TRBJ2-1
clone_size: few
v_call: TRBV30
cdr3_aa: AWSEVAGGPYEQF